The 24 T cell receptor beta chains listed next were all sequenced from one sample in a study of early T cells in non-severe SARS-CoV-2 infection. TCRdb reprocessed the 5' RACE reads with MiXCR, giving one entry per CDR3 protein. The sample has 65,000 to 85,000 distinct CDR3 sequences; 10% are singletons. The sample here was whole blood, taken at baseline. These receptors came from an adult who was a healthcare worker with PCR-confirmed SARS-CoV-2 infection or an uninfected control (not recorded which).

This clonotype was observed a handful of times. The V gene is TRBV12-3 or TRBV12-4, the J gene TRBJ2-7, with TRBD2 identical over 14 bases. The CDR3 is 15 amino acids. Trimming at V came to 3 bases and at J to 3 bases, leaving 1 base not matched to a gene. Here the CDR3 reads CASSLTSGRDYEQYF. The CDR3 region has the DNA TGTGCCAGCAGTTTGACTAGCGGGAGGGACTACGAGCAGTACTTC.

This clonotype was observed many times. V usage is TRBV12-3 or TRBV12-4 and J usage is TRBJ2-3, with TRBD2 identical over 10 bases. Germline trimming cut 0 bases from V and 4 bases from J; bases unmatched to any gene: 1. The CDR3 consists of 15 residues. Here the CDR3 reads CASSLASGRADTQYF. The CDR3 DNA is TGTGCCAGCAGTTTAGCCAGCGGGAGGGCAGATACGCAGTATTTT.

With respect to this clonotype: It may be a read error: a sequence one base away is much more abundant. J is TRBJ2-1 and V is TRBV18; D possibly corresponds to TRBD1 (6 bases). The germline V gene has CDR1 KGHSH and CDR2 LQKENI. The V end was cut by 5 bases, the J end by 8 bases, with 25 bases between. The CDR3 totals 17 residues. Here the CDR3 DNA reads TGTGCCAGCTCATCACGATTACGACAGGACGGCATGGATGAGCAGTTCTTC. This codes for CASSSRLRQDGMDEQFF.

DNA for the CDR3: TGCAGCGTCCGGACTAGCGGGAACAATGAGCAGTTCTTC. It specifies CSVRTSGNNEQFF. The chain carries TRBV29-1 and TRBJ2-1, with 12 positions matching TRBD2. V gave up 6 bases and J gave up 5 bases; unmatched junction bases: 2. This CDR3 contains 13 residues. Germline V gene lookup returns CDR1 SQVTM and CDR2 ANQGSEA.

This chain links TRBV29-1 with TRBJ2-7; 8 nucleotides align to TRBD2. J lost 3 bases, V lost 4 bases, and 8 bases had no gene match. Per the germline V gene, CDR1 is SQVTM and CDR2 is ANQGSEA. The CDR3 covers 14 residues. CDR3 sequence reads: CSVVFGAGGYEQYF. CDR3 nucleotide sequence: TGCAGCGTTGTTTTCGGGGCGGGGGGCTACGAGCAGTACTTC.

The sample holds many counts of this clonotype. The rearrangement links TRBV28 to TRBJ1-6; possible D gene TRBD1, 5 bases. V shed 5 bases and J shed 10 bases, with 12 bases lying between them. The CDR3 runs 13 residues. Germline assignment: CDR1 MDHEN and CDR2 SYDVKM. The CDR3 DNA follows: TGTGCCAGCAGTCCTCCCAGGGACTCACCCCTCCACTTT. Its translation: CASSPPRDSPLHF.

This clonotype was found many times. The gene calls are TRBV30 and TRBJ1-1; 7 positions match TRBD1. J gave up 1 base and V 2 bases, and 7 bases lay outside the gene matches. This CDR3 region has 15 residues. Germline loops: CDR1 GTSNPN, CDR2 SVGIG (reference sequence). DNA of the CDR3: TGTGCCTGGAGTTCCTGGGGGACAGCGAACACTGAAGCTTTCTTT. Its translation: CAWSSWGTANTEAFF. Together with reference TRBV30 and TRBJ1-1, the CDR3 gives the full variable domain: SQTIHQWPATLVQPVGSPLSLECTVEGTSNPNLYWYRQAAGRGLQLLFYSVGIGQISSEVPQNLSASRPQDRQFILSSKKLLLSDSGFYLCAWSSWGTANTEAFFGQGTRLTVV.

This clonotype was counted many times. The chain has TRBV7-9 and TRBJ1-1; D might be TRBD1 (6 bases). The CDR3 is made up of 13 amino acids. Trimming stripped 3 bases from V and 4 bases from J, with 9 bases between. Per germline, CDR1 SEHNR and CDR2 FQNEAQ (reference sequence). Here the CDR3 reads CASSFKGGTEAFF. The CDR3, as DNA: TGTGCCAGCAGCTTCAAAGGGGGCACTGAAGCTTTCTTT.

This rearrangement joins TRBV5-1 to TRBJ1-4; TRBD1 aligns across 7 bases. Germline-derived CDR1 and CDR2 are SGHRS and YFSETQ. V gave up 0 bases and J gave up 7 bases; unmatched junction bases: 6. The CDR3 length is 15 residues. Here the CDR3 DNA reads TGCGCCAGCAGCTTGGCCGGACAGGCTGGTGAAAAACTGTTTTTT. It encodes CASSLAGQAGEKLFF.

The chain has TRBV7-2 and TRBJ2-7, with D maybe TRBD1 (5 bases). CDR1 is SGHTA, CDR2 FQGNSA, per germline. The V gene lost 5 bases and the J gene lost 1 base, with 9 bases spanning the gap. The CDR3 has 13 residues. This chain's CDR3 is CASSRTNSYEQYF. DNA of the CDR3: TGTGCCAGCAGCCGGACAAATTCCTACGAGCAGTACTTC.

This clonotype came up many times. V gene TRBV29-1 combines with J gene TRBJ1-5, with 8 nucleotides matching TRBD1. Germline V gene sequence: CDR1 SQVTM, CDR2 ANQGSEA. V lost 5 bases and J lost 5; bases outside the gene matches: 5. The CDR3 consists of 13 residues. Written as DNA, the CDR3 is TGCAGCGTTACCGACAGGGGAGATCAGCCCCAGCATTTT. The encoded protein is CSVTDRGDQPQHF.

This clonotype came up many times. The chain carries TRBV7-2 and TRBJ2-5; no firm D call. In germline, CDR1 is SGHTA, CDR2 FQGNSA. This CDR3 is built from 14 residues. Between the trimmed V and J ends, which lost 1 base and 6 bases, there was a span of 12 bases. CDR3 nucleotide sequence: TGTGCCAGCAGCTTAGAAATGGATACGAAGACCCAGTACTTC. This sequence encodes CASSLEMDTKTQYF.

This clonotype has a count of ten or more. The chain joins TRBV29-1 to TRBJ1-1, with D hard to call. From germline, CDR1 is SQVTM and CDR2 ANQGSEA. This CDR3 region has 10 residues. Trimming stripped 6 bases from V and 1 base from J, with 3 bases between. This CDR3 is CSVKNTEAFF. The CDR3 coding sequence is TGCAGCGTAAAGAACACTGAAGCTTTCTTT. The variable domain in full, completed from reference TRBV29-1 and TRBJ1-1, reads SAVISQKPSRDICQRGTSLTIQCQVDSQVTMMFWYRQQPGQSLTLIATANQGSEATYESGFVIDKFPISRPNLTFSTLTVSNMSPEDSSIYLCSVKNTEAFFGQGTRLTVV.

The table lists this clonotype with a few counts. The rearrangement joins TRBV20-1 to TRBJ2-1, with D tentatively TRBD1 or TRBD2 (5 bases each). In germline, CDR1 is DFQATT, CDR2 SNEGSKA (reference sequence). CDR3 length equals 14 residues. V dropped 0 bases and J dropped 9 bases, with 15 bases sitting between them. CDR3 in DNA: TGCAGTGCTAGAGATTGGGGACGCCGAGTTGAGCAGTTCTTC. This gives the protein CSARDWGRRVEQFF.

At least ten counts were recorded for this clonotype. This sequence joins TRBV5-1 and TRBJ2-5; D unresolved. Per the germline V gene, CDR1 is SGHRS and CDR2 is YFSETQ. The CDR3 is 13 residues long. V shed 2 bases and J shed 5 bases, with 10 bases lying between them. The CDR3 here is CASSFPWLETQYF. CDR3 coding DNA: TGCGCCAGCAGCTTCCCTTGGCTGGAGACCCAGTACTTC.

This clonotype was counted ten times or more. The chain carries TRBV4-2 and TRBJ1-1, with 7 bases matching TRBD1. CDR1 is LGHNA, CDR2 YNFKEQ, per germline. The CDR3 has 15 residues. The J segment lost 4 bases and the V segment lost 1 base, leaving 6 bases of the junction unmatched. CDR3 nucleotides: TGTGCCAGCAGCCAAGTCGGTCAGGGGGGCACTGAAGCTTTCTTT. Translating gives CASSQVGQGGTEAFF.

V usage is TRBV27 and J usage is TRBJ2-2; D not certain. Trimming left V 7 bases short and J 4 bases short, with 7 bases between. The germline gives CDR1 MNHEY, CDR2 SMNVEV (reference sequence). The CDR3 has 12 residues. Here the CDR3 reads CASIAITGELFF. For the CDR3, the DNA is TGTGCCAGCATCGCTATCACCGGGGAGCTGTTTTTT.

This clonotype was counted at least ten times. The chain recombines TRBV7-9 with TRBJ2-2, with D possibly matching TRBD1 (6 bases). The germline gives CDR1 SEHNR, CDR2 FQNEAQ (reference sequence). Trimming removed 2 bases from V and 2 bases from J, with 12 bases in between. CDR3 length equals 16 residues. CDR3 residues: CASSLPTGTNTGELFF. The CDR3 DNA reads as TGTGCCAGCAGCTTACCGACAGGAACTAACACCGGGGAGCTGTTTTTT. Looking up the rest from reference TRBV7-9 and TRBJ2-2 gives the full variable domain: DTGVSQNPRHKITKRGQNVTFRCDPISEHNRLYWYRQTLGQGPEFLTYFQNEAQLEKSRLLSDRFSAERPKGSFSTLEIQRTEQGDSAMYLCASSLPTGTNTGELFFGEGSRLTVL.

This clonotype was seen just once. The rearrangement joins TRBV4-3 to TRBJ2-3, with D possibly matching TRBD2 (6 bases). There are 20 residues in the CDR3. The germline CDR1 and CDR2 sequences are LGHNA and YSLEER. Trimming shortened V by 0 bases and J by 2 bases, and 24 bases separated the two germline ends. The CDR3 DNA reads TGCGCCAGCAGCCAAGATCAACCCGGACCGCGGGGTCATGACACAGATACGCAGTATTTT. It translates to CASSQDQPGPRGHDTDTQYF.

The chain is built from TRBV18 and TRBJ2-4; D may be TRBD1 or TRBD2 (5 bases each). This CDR3 is 16 amino acids long. Per germline, CDR1 KGHSH and CDR2 LQKENI. V lost 2 bases and J 3 bases, leaving 14 bases between the germline ends. CDR3 nucleotide sequence: TGTGCCAGCTCACCAATCTCGGGGCCCCTCAAAAACATTCAGTACTTC. Amino acid sequence: CASSPISGPLKNIQYF. Filled out from reference TRBV18 and TRBJ2-4, the complete variable domain reads NAGVMQNPRHLVRRRGQEARLRCSPMKGHSHVYWYRQLPEEGLKFMVYLQKENIIDESGMPKERFSAEFPKEGPSILRIQQVVRGDSAAYFCASSPISGPLKNIQYFGAGTRLSVL.

This clonotype occurred a few times. The rearrangement uses TRBV6-2 or TRBV6-3 and TRBJ1-5; no definite D call. The V gene's germline CDR1 is MNHEY and CDR2 SVGEGT. Trimming took 4 bases from V and 0 from J, leaving 10 bases between them. The CDR3 length is 15 residues. The CDR3 here is CASSSPGISNQPQHF. The CDR3 bases are TGTGCCAGCAGTTCCCCCGGGATTAGCAATCAGCCCCAGCATTTT.

This clonotype is a singleton in its sample. A clone one base away is much larger, so this may be a read error. The chain has TRBV11-3 and TRBJ2-1; D remains ambiguous. Deletions cut 5 bases from V and 4 bases from J, with 6 bases between. The CDR3 is made up of 12 amino acids. Germline CDR1 SGHNT, CDR2 YENEEA. The CDR3 DNA reads TGTGCCAGCAGCCAGATTTACAATGAGCAGTTCTTC. Translating it yields CASSQIYNEQFF.

This clonotype was observed at least ten times. This CDR3 is CASTTPTSWATQYF. In nucleotides, the CDR3 is TGTGCCAGCACCACCCCCACCAGTTGGGCTACGCAGTATTTT. The rearrangement links TRBV6-6 to TRBJ2-3; D ambiguous. CDR1 MNHNY and CDR2 SVGAGI come from the germline V gene (reference sequence). Trimming pared 7 bases from V and 8 bases from J, leaving 19 bases between. The CDR3 length is 14 residues.

This clonotype was recorded a few times. Written as DNA, the CDR3 is TGTGCCAGCACGGCGGCGGGAGGGAGCACAGATACGCAGTATTTT. Amino acids: CASTAAGGSTDTQYF. The chain is built from TRBV28 and TRBJ2-3; TRBD2 matches 9 bases. Per germline, CDR1 MDHEN and CDR2 SYDVKM. Trimming cost V 7 bases and J 0 bases; bases outside gene matches: 5. The length of the CDR3 is 15 residues.